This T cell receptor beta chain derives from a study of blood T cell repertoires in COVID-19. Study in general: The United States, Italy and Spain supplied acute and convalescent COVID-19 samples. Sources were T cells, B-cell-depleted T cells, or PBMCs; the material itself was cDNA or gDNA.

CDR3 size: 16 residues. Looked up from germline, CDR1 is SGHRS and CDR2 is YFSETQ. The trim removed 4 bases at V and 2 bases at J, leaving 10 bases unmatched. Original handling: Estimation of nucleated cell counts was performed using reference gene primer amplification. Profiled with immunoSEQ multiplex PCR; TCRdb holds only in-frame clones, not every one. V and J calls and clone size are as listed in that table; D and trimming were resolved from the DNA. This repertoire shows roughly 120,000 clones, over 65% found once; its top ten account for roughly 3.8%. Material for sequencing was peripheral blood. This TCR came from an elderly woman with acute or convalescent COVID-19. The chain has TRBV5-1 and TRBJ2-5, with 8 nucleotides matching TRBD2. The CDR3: CASSPLQAGGQETQYF. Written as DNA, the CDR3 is TGCGCCAGCAGCCCCCTCCAGGCGGGGGGACAAGAGACCCAGTACTTC.